The source of this T cell receptor beta chain is a study of PD-1 blockade in classical Hodgkin lymphoma. Background on the study: Treatment was intravenous nivolumab, 3 mg/kg every 2 weeks, until progression. Points from the study as a whole: Exclusion was applied to patients who started nivolumab under 1 year after ASCT. Reports described newly diagnosed patients as having lower baseline TCR diversity than healthy donors. Significant TCR diversity gains by C4D1 occurred in CD4+ but not CD8+ cells.

This table comes from immunoSEQ multiplex PCR, and its TCRdb copy is limited to in-frame clones, with some not included. The table records approximately 90,000 clones, nearly 95% of them present only once. The patients all showed relapse after autologous stem cell transplantation, while their brentuximab vedotin exposure varied. Remarks on this clone: Its antigen remains unidentified.

The receptor comes from a human donor with classical Hodgkin lymphoma. Sequencing used peripheral blood mononuclear cells (PBMCs), obtained before the second cycle of nivolumab.

The CDR3 reads CASSQGVLNYEQYF. In DNA form, the CDR3 reads TGTGCCAGCAGTCAGGGGGTTCTAAACTACGAGCAGTACTTC. The chain combines TRBV5-4 with TRBJ2-7; TRBD1 aligns across 7 bases. This CDR3 spans 14 amino acids. Trimming cost V 5 bases and J 3 bases; bases outside gene matches: 8. Germline CDR1 and CDR2: SGHNT and YYREEE (reference sequence).